The TCR beta chain under discussion was sequenced for a study of T-cell reconstitution after alpha-beta-depleted transplantation in children. Unique molecular identifiers featured in how the TCRbeta library was prepared. TCRdb independently ran MiXCR on the PCR reads; one entry per CDR3 protein. The sample shows 450,000 to 500,000 distinct CDR3 sequences, roughly an eighth of them seen only once. This CDR3 region has 13 residues. Trimming took off 9 bases at V and 3 bases at J, with 14 bases between the two ends. Germline CDR1 LNHDA, CDR2 SQIVND (reference sequence). This clonotype was observed a handful of times.

This clonotype originated in a human donor who donated a stem cell graft to a child with combined immunodeficiency. Sequenced material: PBMCs from the stem cell graft donor, taken from the stem cell graft. The gene calls are TRBV19 and TRBJ1-1; D is ambiguous. DNA for the CDR3: TGTGCCAGCGAAAAAACCGGGGACACTGAAGCTTTCTTT. It translates to CASEKTGDTEAFF. Together with reference TRBV19 and TRBJ1-1, the CDR3 gives the full variable domain: DGGITQSPKYLFRKEGQNVTLSCEQNLNHDAMYWYRQDPGQGLRLIYYSQIVNDFQKGDIAEGYSVSREKKESFPLTVTSAQKNPTAFYLCASEKTGDTEAFFGQGTRLTVV.